The subject of this entry is one T cell receptor beta chain. Its target is not known. The germline gene is not matched at one end of the junction; a read error may be the cause. This entry belongs to a study of T-cell memory formation after mild COVID-19. Study-wide points: Contracting CD4+ clones sat mainly in CM and EM; CD8+ in EMRA.

The CDR3 totals 14 residues. 5'RACE with constant-segment primers built TCRalpha and TCRbeta cDNA libraries with UMIs. In TCRdb, the 5' RACE reads were re-called with MiXCR into one record per CDR3 protein. The table includes over 450,000 distinct CDR3 sequences, around 20% detected once. This rearrangement joins TRBV12-3 or TRBV12-4 to TRBJ1-1; 10 nucleotides agree with TRBD1. Sequenced material: PBMCs or a T cell subset sorted from them (not recorded which). This TCR came from an adult woman who had mild COVID-19 (a few samples of this study predate the infection). Cell type and time point are not known. The CDR3 DNA reads TGCGCCAGCAGCCGCGGACAGGGGGGCACTGAAGCTTTCTTT. This translates into CASSRGQGGTEAFF.